The 21 T cell receptor beta chains in this list originate from one sample, sequenced in a study of OX40 agonist ivuxolimab in advanced cancers. The table came from immunoSEQ multiplex PCR; TCRdb's copy has only in-frame clones and leaves some out. The sample has tens of thousands of clones; under 95% are singletons. This material consisted of CD4+ or CD8+ T cells sorted from blood, taken in a trial of the OX40 agonist ivuxolimab. The receptors were gathered from an adult with an advanced solid tumor such as melanoma, head and neck, liver or kidney cancer.

As concerns this clone: The identical CDR3 is also encoded by other nucleotide sequences in the sample. V gene TRBV29-1 combines with J gene TRBJ2-7; a weak D match, TRBD1 (6 bases). Germline lookup yields CDR1 SQVTM and CDR2 ANQGSEA. This CDR3 spans 13 amino acids. Trimming stripped 4 bases from V and 0 bases from J, with 10 bases between. The CDR3 nucleotides are TGCAGCGTTGGAGGGGGAAGCTCCTACGAGCAGTACTTC. As protein: CSVGGGSSYEQYF.

This rearrangement joins TRBV10-3 to TRBJ2-1; a weak D match, TRBD2 (6 bases). The CDR3 runs 11 residues. V gave up 8 bases and J gave up 6 bases, with 8 bases separating them. CDR1 and CDR2 (germline): ENHRY, SYGVKD. This CDR3 reads CAILGGNEQFF. CDR3 in DNA: TGTGCCATCTTGGGGGGCAATGAGCAGTTCTTC.

The chain couples TRBV29-1 to TRBJ2-7, with D maybe TRBD2 (5 bases). V was shortened by 4 bases and J by 3 bases, with 13 bases between the two germline ends. Germline V gene data show CDR1 as SQVTM and CDR2 as ANQGSEA. This CDR3 contains 13 residues. The CDR3 sequence: CSVVSTRGYEQYF. CDR3 sequence (DNA): TGCAGCGTTGTTTCAACTAGAGGCTACGAGCAGTACTTC.

The V and J genes are TRBV27 and TRBJ2-7; TRBD2 might be the D (5 bases). CDR3 length: 11 residues. Germline lookup yields CDR1 MNHEY and CDR2 SMNVEV (reference sequence). Trimming cost V 4 bases and J 6 bases, with 7 bases left between them. The CDR3 here is CASSSGSEQYF. For the CDR3, the DNA is TGTGCCAGCAGTTCGGGAAGCGAGCAGTACTTC.

The rearrangement uses TRBV7-9 and TRBJ2-7; TRBD1 might be the D (5 bases). Trimming stripped 4 bases from V and 2 bases from J, with 9 bases between. This CDR3 has 13 residues. The germline V gene encodes CDR1 SEHNR and CDR2 FQNEAQ (reference sequence). The CDR3 reads CASSSPGTYEQYF. CDR3 DNA: TGTGCCAGCAGCTCGCCAGGGACCTACGAGCAGTACTTC.

The gene calls are TRBV7-6 and TRBJ2-1, with a tentative D call TRBD1 (5 bases). Germline CDR1 is SGHVS and CDR2 is FNYEAQ. The V end lost 4 bases, the J end lost 9 bases, and 13 bases lay between the germline ends. The CDR3 has 13 residues. In nucleotides, the CDR3 is TGTGCCAGCAGCTCGCTCCAGGGCCCTGAGCAGTTCTTC. It yields the protein CASSSLQGPEQFF.

This clone was seen only once. The CDR3 sequence is CSVEVANYNEQFF. The DNA of the CDR3 is TGCAGCGTTGAAGTGGCAAACTACAATGAGCAGTTCTTC. V gene TRBV29-1 combines with J gene TRBJ2-1; D not resolved. The CDR3 covers 13 residues. The germline gives CDR1 SQVTM, CDR2 ANQGSEA. V was trimmed by 1 base and J by 3 bases, leaving 7 bases between them.

The genes are TRBV29-1 and TRBJ2-2; D not resolved. Germline CDR1 is SQVTM and CDR2 is ANQGSEA. The CDR3 runs to 12 residues. Trimming shortened V by 4 bases and J by 6 bases, and 9 bases separated the two germline ends. Here the CDR3 reads CSVVLGAGELFF. The CDR3 DNA reads TGCAGCGTTGTTCTAGGAGCCGGGGAGCTGTTTTTT.

The chain carries TRBV7-9 and TRBJ2-1; D gene uncertain. CDR3 length: 12 residues. Trimming pared 2 bases from V and 6 bases from J, leaving 5 bases between. Germline V CDR1 and CDR2: SEHNR, FQNEAQ (reference sequence). Here the CDR3 DNA reads TGTGCCAGCAGCTTATCGGGCAATGAGCAGTTCTTC. Protein product: CASSLSGNEQFF.

This chain uses TRBV5-1 with TRBJ2-3, with 8 bases aligning to TRBD2. Germline V gives CDR1 SGHRS, CDR2 YFSETQ. V dropped 0 bases and J dropped 3; count of bases not matched to a gene: 15. CDR3 size: 19 residues. Here the CDR3 DNA reads TGCGCCAGCAGCTTGGTTTCACCGGGAGGGCCTTCGGGGACAGATACGCAGTATTTT. It is translated as CASSLVSPGGPSGTDTQYF.

This clone was seen more than once but under ten times. The chain has TRBV9 and TRBJ2-7; a weak D match, TRBD2 (6 bases). Germline CDR1 and CDR2: SGDLS and YYNGEE. V dropped 0 bases and J dropped 0 bases, with 7 bases sitting between them. The CDR3 consists of 14 residues. This chain's CDR3 is CASSVASVSYEQYF. DNA for the CDR3: TGTGCCAGCAGCGTAGCTAGCGTCTCCTACGAGCAGTACTTC.

The rearrangement uses TRBV2 and TRBJ2-1; D gene ambiguous. Between the trimmed V and J ends, which lost 6 bases and 4 bases, there was a span of 13 bases. This CDR3 spans 14 amino acids. In germline, CDR1 is SNHLY, CDR2 FYNNEI. The chain's CDR3 is CASRDLRNYNEQFF. CDR3 sequence (DNA): TGTGCCAGCAGAGATCTGCGGAATTACAATGAGCAGTTCTTC.

The rearrangement uses TRBV7-6 and TRBJ2-1; TRBD2 matches at 9 bases. Germline lookup yields CDR1 SGHVS and CDR2 FNYEAQ. V trimming: 4 bases; J trimming: 5 bases; junction bases outside the gene matches: 18. There are 19 residues in the CDR3. DNA of the CDR3: TGTGCCAGCAGCTACCAGACTAGCGGATACCTCGCGAGCAACAATGAGCAGTTCTTC. It specifies CASSYQTSGYLASNNEQFF.

This chain links TRBV5-4 with TRBJ2-5; no clear D gene. The closer fit of TRBJ2-7 to the DNA end suggests the J call may be wrong. Germline V gene sequence: CDR1 SGHNT, CDR2 YYREEE (reference sequence). The CDR3 covers 13 residues. This CDR3 is CASSFSDGYEQYF. The CDR3 nucleotides are TGTGCCAGCAGCTTCTCGGACGGCTACGAGCAGTACTTC.

The chain employs TRBV6-4 and TRBJ2-7, with D perhaps TRBD1 or TRBD2 (5 bases each). The CDR3 has 14 amino acids. V was clipped by 7 bases and J by 3 bases, with 16 bases between them. Germline V gives CDR1 MRHNA, CDR2 SNTAGT. The CDR3 DNA reads as TGTGCCAGCACCCAGGGAAGGGAGAGCTACGAGCAGTACTTC. Amino acids: CASTQGRESYEQYF.

This chain uses TRBV29-1 with TRBJ2-1; no definite D call. The length of the CDR3 is 10 residues. Trimming stripped 4 bases from V and 10 bases from J, with 8 bases between. Germline V gives CDR1 SQVTM, CDR2 ANQGSEA. The CDR3: CSVGPWEQFF. For the CDR3, the DNA is TGCAGCGTTGGTCCTTGGGAGCAGTTCTTC.

The CDR3 loop is CASSKIGLAKGNEQFF. The CDR3 bases are TGTGCCAGCAGCAAAATTGGGCTAGCAAAAGGGAATGAGCAGTTCTTC. J is TRBJ2-1 and V is TRBV21-1; TRBD2, the table's D call, lacks a check against the DNA. TRBV21-1 is designated a pseudogene. This CDR3 has 16 residues.

The chain combines TRBV7-9 with TRBJ2-5; possible D gene TRBD2, 6 bases. V was trimmed by 5 bases and J by 2 bases, leaving 15 bases between them. The CDR3 is 15 amino acids. Germline V lookup: CDR1 SEHNR, CDR2 FQNEAQ (reference sequence). CDR3 sequence (DNA): TGTGCCAGCAGCCCCCCGGGGGAAGGTCAAGAGACCCAGTACTTC. This translates into CASSPPGEGQETQYF.

The CDR3 loop is CATSRDAAGGPIYEQYF. The DNA of the CDR3 is TGTGCCACCAGCAGAGATGCGGCGGGAGGGCCCATCTACGAGCAGTACTTC. The chain recombines TRBV15 with TRBJ2-5; 9 bases map to TRBD2. The J call is uncertain, as TRBJ2-7 better fits the DNA end. This CDR3 contains 17 residues. Germline loops: CDR1 LNHNV, CDR2 YYDKDF (reference sequence).

The chain's CDR3 is CASSLGVYVYGYTF. In DNA form, the CDR3 reads TGTGCCAGCAGCTTAGGGGTTTACGTCTATGGCTACACCTTC. The genes are TRBV7-8 and TRBJ1-2; D is uncertain. The CDR3 runs to 14 residues. Trimming took off 1 base at V and 4 bases at J, with 10 bases between the two ends. Germline V lookup: CDR1 SGHVS, CDR2 FQNEAQ. Full variable domain (rest looked up from reference TRBV7-8 and TRBJ1-2): GAGVSQSPRYKVAKRGQDVALRCDPISGHVSLFWYQQALGQGPEFLTYFQNEAQLDKSGLPSDRFFAERPEGSVSTLKIQRTQQEDSAVYLCASSLGVYVYGYTFGSGTRLTVV.

This chain links TRBV9 with TRBJ2-7, with a possible D match to TRBD2 (6 bases). This CDR3 region has 14 residues. Germline-derived CDR1 and CDR2 are SGDLS and YYNGEE. The germline V and J ends were trimmed by 4 bases and 4 bases, with 15 bases remaining between them. CDR3 sequence: CASSLQDGLYEQYF. CDR3 sequence (DNA): TGTGCCAGCAGCCTACAGGACGGACTATACGAGCAGTACTTC.